Listed below are T cell receptor beta chains from one sample, sequenced in a study of CXCR4 blockade with PD-1 therapy in pancreatic cancer. Only in-frame clones appear in the TCRdb table, and some are missing; sequencing was by immunoSEQ multiplex PCR. The table has about 5,200 clones, about 50% seen once. Sequencing was done on a sample of tumor tissue. Receptors were obtained from a human donor with pancreatic ductal adenocarcinoma. Both conserved end residues are part of each CDR3. Fields, in order: clone size, D gene, J gene, V gene, CDR3 protein, CDR3 DNA. D genes are given only for firm matches. Size tells how often a clone was seen (once, few, many) or the class of an expanded clone, and some rows leave it out.

>.|.|TRBJ2-1|TRBV14
CASSQVTASYNEQFF
TGTGCCAGCAGCCAAGTGACGGCCTCCTACAATGAGCAGTTCTTC
>.|TRBD1|TRBJ2-5|TRBV6-8
CASRIDRVQETQYF
TGTGCCAGCAGAATCGACAGGGTCCAAGAGACCCAGTACTTC
>few|.|TRBJ2-1|TRBV5-1
CASSLAPRDGNEQFF
TGCGCCAGCAGCTTGGCCCCCAGGGATGGCAATGAGCAGTTCTTC
>.|.|TRBJ2-6|TRBV28
CASSLWSSGANVLTF
TGTGCCAGCAGTTTATGGAGCTCTGGGGCCAACGTCCTGACTTTC
>few|TRBD1|TRBJ1-4|TRBV11-3
CASSLGQGGSEKLFF
TGTGCCAGCAGCTTAGGGCAGGGGGGGAGTGAAAAACTGTTTTTT
>.|.|TRBJ1-4|TRBV28
CASSTGPTNEKLFF
TGTGCCAGCAGCACAGGCCCAACTAATGAAAAACTGTTTTTT
>medium-sized|.|TRBJ2-7|TRBV6-8
CASSKRSSYEQYF
TGTGCCAGCAGTAAGCGGAGCTCCTACGAGCAGTACTTC
>few|.|TRBJ2-2|TRBV30
CAWSPVGVSAGELFF
TGTGCCTGGAGTCCGGTCGGGGTGAGCGCCGGGGAGCTGTTTTTT
>.|.|TRBJ2-7|TRBV30
CAWNVAGRYYEQYF
TGTGCCTGGAACGTGGCAGGGAGGTATTACGAGCAGTACTTC
>.|TRBD2|TRBJ2-1|TRBV19
CASSPQLAGGFNEQFF
TGTGCCAGTAGTCCTCAACTAGCGGGAGGATTCAATGAGCAGTTCTTC
>.|.|TRBJ1-2|TRBV9
CASSSGAALGGYTF
TGTGCCAGCAGCTCCGGAGCCGCCCTTGGTGGCTACACCTTC
>.|.|TRBJ1-1|TRBV30
CAWKGRNTEAFF
TGTGCCTGGAAAGGGAGAAACACTGAAGCTTTCTTT
>.|.|TRBJ1-1|TRBV14
CASSQVSGITEAFF
TGTGCCAGCAGCCAAGTCTCGGGAATTACTGAAGCTTTCTTT
>few|.|TRBJ1-2|TRBV30
CAWGAGTARYGYTF
TGTGCCTGGGGGGCCGGGACGGCAAGATATGGCTACACCTTC
>large|TRBD1|TRBJ2-1|TRBV30
CAWSPGTEDNEQFF
TGTGCCTGGAGTCCCGGGACAGAAGACAATGAGCAGTTCTTC
>.|TRBD1|TRBJ1-6|TRBV30
CAWTGNSYNSPLHF
TGTGCTTGGACAGGAAACTCCTATAATTCACCCCTCCACTTT
>.|.|TRBJ2-1|TRBV19
CASSIQQGLNEQFF
TGTGCCAGTAGTATCCAGCAGGGGCTCAATGAGCAGTTCTTC
>.|.|TRBJ1-3|TRBV15
CATSRDGGGESSGNIIYF
TGTGCCACCAGCAGAGATGGGGGTGGTGAGAGCTCTGGAAACATCATATATTTT
>.|.|TRBJ2-3|TRBV25-1
CASNRGPTDTQYF
TGTGCCAGCAACCGCGGCCCCACAGATACGCAGTATTTT
>.|.|TRBJ2-5|TRBV19
CASSIARGFFQETQYF
TGTGCCAGTAGTATAGCCCGGGGGTTTTTCCAAGAGACCCAGTACTTC
>once|.|TRBJ2-3|TRBV18
CASSPGGPSSTDTQYF
TGTGCCAGCTCACCGGGGGGGCCATCTAGCACAGATACGCAGTATTTT
>.|.|TRBJ1-5|TRBV19
CASRAGGHSNQPQHF
TGTGCCAGTAGGGCTGGCGGACATAGCAATCAGCCCCAGCATTTT
>.|.|TRBJ1-5|TRBV28
CASSDPPNQPQHF
TGTGCCAGCAGTGACCCTCCCAATCAGCCCCAGCATTTT
>.|.|TRBJ2-5|TRBV29-1
CSVDRQGGGETQYF
TGCAGCGTTGATCGCCAGGGAGGGGGGGAGACCCAGTACTTC
>.|.|TRBJ1-1|TRBV29-1
CSVVGGTPRLAFF
TGCAGCGTTGTGGGAGGGACTCCTAGATTAGCTTTCTTT
>.|TRBD1|TRBJ1-4|TRBV5-1
CASSLRQGSFTREKLFF
TGCGCCAGCAGCCTGAGACAGGGAAGTTTTACGCGCGAAAAACTGTTTTTT
>.|.|TRBJ2-3|TRBV5-1
CASSLGGVSTDTQYF
TGCGCCAGCAGCCTTGGAGGGGTCAGCACAGATACGCAGTATTTT
>few|TRBD1|TRBJ2-7|TRBV29-1
CSVEDETGGYEQYF
TGCAGCGTTGAAGATGAGACAGGGGGCTACGAGCAGTACTTC
>.|.|TRBJ2-5|TRBV30
CAWSVGLASETQYF
TGTGCCTGGAGTGTTGGGCTAGCGAGCGAGACCCAGTACTTC
>.|.|TRBJ2-7|TRBV6-8
CASSGGGCHYEQYF
TGTGCCAGCAGTGGTGGGGGGTGCCACTACGAGCAGTACTTC
>.|TRBD1|TRBJ1-1|TRBV19
CASSLQGLDTEVFF
TGTGCCAGTAGTCTACAGGGGTTGGACACTGAAGTTTTCTTT
>.|.|TRBJ2-7|TRBV29-1
CSVEVRVPAYEQYF
TGCAGCGTTGAAGTTAGGGTCCCCGCCTACGAGCAGTACTTC
>few|TRBD2|TRBJ2-5|TRBV9
CASSVALGIRLAGGITPQETQYF
TGTGCCAGCAGCGTAGCTCTCGGGATCAGACTAGCGGGAGGGATAACGCCTCAAGAGACCCAGTACTTC
>.|TRBD1|TRBJ2-2|TRBV18
CASSPWGTGTIGELFF
TGTGCCAGCTCACCATGGGGGACAGGGACGATCGGGGAGCTGTTTTTT
>.|.|TRBJ1-1|TRBV14
CASSNVGTTEAFF
TGTGCCAGCAGCAATGTCGGGACCACTGAAGCTTTCTTT
>.|TRBD2|TRBJ2-1|TRBV29-1
CSGIPLAGGYNEQFF
TGCAGTGGAATTCCACTAGCGGGAGGCTACAATGAGCAGTTCTTC
>.|TRBD1|TRBJ2-1|TRBV6-7
CASSVSGTGFF
TGTGCCAGCAGTGTGTCCGGGACAGGGTTCTTC
>.|.|TRBJ2-5|TRBV19
CASSIDRGSQETQYF
TGTGCCAGTAGTATCGATCGTGGGAGTCAAGAGACCCAGTACTTC
>once|.|TRBJ2-7|TRBV15
CATSTGTPETRQYF
TGTGCCACCAGCACCGGGACCCCAGAAACGAGGCAGTACTTC